This TCR beta chain comes out of a study of OX40 agonist ivuxolimab in advanced cancers. Germline V lookup: CDR1 SGHAT, CDR2 FQNNGV. The CDR3 sequence is 18 residues long. Losses at the gene ends were 5 bases for V and 3 bases for J; bases not matched to a gene: 15. Clones were sequenced by immunoSEQ multiplex PCR, and TCRdb holds only the in-frame ones, with some missing. Here the sample spans about 40,000 clones, about 85% being singletons. This clone was counted once. On cycle 4 day 1 and cycle 7 day 1, as well as at baseline, blood was sampled. The receptor was derived from an adult with an advanced solid tumor such as melanoma, head and neck, liver or kidney cancer. The chain employs TRBV11-2 and TRBJ2-1; 8 bases are shared with TRBD2. The sequencing here drew on CD4+ or CD8+ T cells sorted from blood, taken in a trial of the OX40 agonist ivuxolimab. In nucleotides, the CDR3 is TGTGCCAGCAGCCGTACATCGCGACTAGCGCCAGTCTACAATGAGCAGTTCTTC. Translating gives CASSRTSRLAPVYNEQFF.